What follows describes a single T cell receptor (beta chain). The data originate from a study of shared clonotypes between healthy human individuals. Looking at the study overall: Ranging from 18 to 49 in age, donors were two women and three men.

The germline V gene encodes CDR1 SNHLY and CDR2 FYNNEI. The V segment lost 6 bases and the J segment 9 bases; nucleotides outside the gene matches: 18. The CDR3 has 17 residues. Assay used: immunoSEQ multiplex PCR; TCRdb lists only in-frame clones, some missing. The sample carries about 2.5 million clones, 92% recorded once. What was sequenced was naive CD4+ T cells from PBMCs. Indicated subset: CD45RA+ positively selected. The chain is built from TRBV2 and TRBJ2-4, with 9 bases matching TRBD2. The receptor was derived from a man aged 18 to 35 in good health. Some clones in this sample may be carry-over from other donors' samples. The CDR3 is CASRVVLAGPSGGIQYF. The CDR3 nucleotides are TGTGCCAGCAGAGTGGTACTAGCGGGCCCGTCGGGGGGCATTCAGTACTTC.